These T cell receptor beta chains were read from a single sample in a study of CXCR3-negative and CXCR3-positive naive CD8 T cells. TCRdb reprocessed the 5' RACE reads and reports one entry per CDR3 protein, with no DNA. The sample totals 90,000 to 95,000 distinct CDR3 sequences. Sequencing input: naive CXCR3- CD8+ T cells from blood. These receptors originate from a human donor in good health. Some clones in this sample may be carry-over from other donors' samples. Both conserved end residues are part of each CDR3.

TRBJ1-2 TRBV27 CASSPTGITYGYTF
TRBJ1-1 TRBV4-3 CASSLDISGTEAFF
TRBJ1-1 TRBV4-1 CASSQDPRQGASEAFF
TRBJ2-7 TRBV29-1 CSVVGTGSNEQYF
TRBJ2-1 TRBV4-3 CASSPGVAGNEQFF
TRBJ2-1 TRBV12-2 CASRWTSGFSWDEQFF
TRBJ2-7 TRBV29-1 CSVAAEYEQYF
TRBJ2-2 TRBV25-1 CASSARSRTNTGELFF
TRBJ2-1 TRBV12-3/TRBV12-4 CASSFGYGPHNEQFF
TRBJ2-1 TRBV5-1 CASSEHGDEQFF
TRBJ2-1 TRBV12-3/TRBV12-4 CASSLGSEQFF
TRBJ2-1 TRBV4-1 CASSQVMPTLGDNEQFF
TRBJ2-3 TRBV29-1 CSVESGSTDTQYF
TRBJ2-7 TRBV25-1 CASSEYGPDPYEQYF
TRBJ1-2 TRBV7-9 CASSLPYSNYGYTF
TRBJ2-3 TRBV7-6 CASSLGTATDTQYF
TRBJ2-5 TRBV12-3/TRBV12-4 CASSPQEEDLQETQYF
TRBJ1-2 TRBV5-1 CASSSDSVADRDYGYTF
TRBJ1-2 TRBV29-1 CSVEDQTHGYTF
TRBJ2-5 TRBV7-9 CASSDRTPQETQYF
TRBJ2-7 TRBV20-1 CSARVPRQPGSSYEQYF
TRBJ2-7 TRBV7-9 CASSRDVLTYEQYF
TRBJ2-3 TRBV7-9 CASIPRFPQGGTGDTQYF
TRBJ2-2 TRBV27 CANSLSSGELFF
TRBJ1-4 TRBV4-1 CASSLLTDEKLFF
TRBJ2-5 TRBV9 CASSVASARWETQYF
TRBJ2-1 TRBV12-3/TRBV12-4 CASSLPLGEQFF
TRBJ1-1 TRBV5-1 CASSKPSTEAFF
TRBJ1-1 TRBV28 CASSLLVGGMVNTEAFF
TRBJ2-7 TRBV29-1 CSVEVQGDEQYF
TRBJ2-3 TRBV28 CASQSSDTQYF
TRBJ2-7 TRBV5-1 CASSPGQGINEQYF
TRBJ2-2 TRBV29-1 CSVWMPNTGELFF
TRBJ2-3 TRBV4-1 CASSQDGFGVTQYF
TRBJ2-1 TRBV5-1 CASSSHGSSGIRNEQFF
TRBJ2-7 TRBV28 CASSDPGQDYEQYF
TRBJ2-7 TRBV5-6 CASSLGLAGAGQYF
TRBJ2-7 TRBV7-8 CASSVSGGPSYEQYF
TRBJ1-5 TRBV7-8 CASSLADSSNQPQHF
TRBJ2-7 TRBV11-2 CASSPGESYEQYF
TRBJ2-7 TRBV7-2 CASSWTTSGGLYEQYF
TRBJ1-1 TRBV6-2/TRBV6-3 CASSFRGGTEAFF
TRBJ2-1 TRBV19 CASSITGYNEQFF